This TCR beta chain was recorded in a study of T cells in Graves' hyperthyroidism and ophthalmopathy. This clonotype was counted between two and nine times. Amplification of TCR beta CDR3 regions used RNA as the template. TCR CDR3 underwent first-round RT-PCR with the HTBI primer set. TCRdb itself ran the multiplex PCR reads through MiXCR, one entry per CDR3 protein. The sample comprises some 600,000 distinct CDR3 sequences, 14% of which are singletons, and 5.5% to 7.5% rests with the top ten. Initially, at the first diagnosis of hyperthyroidism and before any ophthalmopathy symptoms, blood was sampled. More than 9.5 ml fresh peripheral blood yielded the PBMCs. The germline gives CDR1 LNHDA, CDR2 SQIVND (reference sequence). V lost 4 bases and J lost 7; bases outside the gene matches: 11. The CDR3 spans 15 residues.

The rearrangement joins TRBV19 to TRBJ1-2; TRBD1 matches 8 bases. The sequencing sample was made of blood. The sequence derives from a woman in her twenties or thirties with Graves' hyperthyroidism that later progressed to Graves' ophthalmopathy. The CDR3: CASSTVHRGSSGYTF. The DNA of the CDR3 is TGTGCCAGTAGTACCGTTCACAGGGGGTCGAGTGGCTACACCTTC.